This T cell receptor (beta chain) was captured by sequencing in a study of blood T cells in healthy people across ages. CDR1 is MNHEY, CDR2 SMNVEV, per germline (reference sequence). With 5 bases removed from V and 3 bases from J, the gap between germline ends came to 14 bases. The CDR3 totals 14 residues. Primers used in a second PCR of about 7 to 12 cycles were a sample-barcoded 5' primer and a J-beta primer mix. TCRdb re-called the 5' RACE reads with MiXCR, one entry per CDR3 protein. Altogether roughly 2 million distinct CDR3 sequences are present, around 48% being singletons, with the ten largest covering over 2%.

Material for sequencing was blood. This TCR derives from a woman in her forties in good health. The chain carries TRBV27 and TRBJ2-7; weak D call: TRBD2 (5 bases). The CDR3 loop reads CASSLDFRIYEQYF. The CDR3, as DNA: TGTGCCAGCAGTCTGGACTTCCGAATCTACGAGCAGTACTTC.